What follows is one TCR beta chain and its context. No antigen is known for it. Qualities for individual bases were not recorded, and no much larger clone is one base off. The entry originates in a study of preoperative IRX-2 immunotherapy in early breast cancer (dated by TCRdb to between 2017 and 2020). Interpreted using the paper, the treatment or condition label stands for: preoperative locoregional IRX-2 cytokine immunotherapy. The samples were obtained from a phase Ib study in which preoperative, locoregional IRX-2 cytokine immunotherapy intended to prime immune responses was tested. The donors were early-stage breast cancer patients who were given IRX-2 prior to surgery. The germline V gene encodes CDR1 MNHGY and CDR2 SAAAGT. Trimming leaves V shorter by 10 bases and J shorter by 3 bases, with the junction holding 7 bases beyond the gene matches. The CDR3 contains 13 residues, cysteine and phenylalanine counted. Only CDR3 DNA remains: 39 bases, in frame from the first base.

Preparation of the library involved the immunoSEQ multiplex PCR assay. TCRdb limited this immuneACCESS table to in-frame rearrangements with V and J called. A share of clones is missing; checked studies link under half to unresolved V genes, and the rest is unexplained. This sample comprises 40,000 to 45,000 clones, about 72% of them detected only once. The top ten hold approximately 1.1% of the sample. The TCR originated in a human donor with breast cancer. The starting material was tumor tissue, obtained after IRX-2 immunotherapy. This chain joins TRBV6-8 to TRBJ2-7, with 9 bases matching TRBD1. The DNA sequence follows: TGTGCCACACACCGGGACAGGGTCTACGAGCAGTACTTC. The translation is CATHRDRVYEQYF.